The entry below describes one T cell receptor beta chain. The data were obtained in a study of T cell changes during pregnancy in multiple sclerosis. V was shortened by 7 bases and J by 3 bases, with 22 bases between the two germline ends. CDR3 length: 16 residues. Germline CDR1 is MNHEY and CDR2 is SMNVEV (reference sequence). Sequencing was performed with immunoSEQ multiplex PCR; in TCRdb, only in-frame clones are kept and a portion is missing. The sample includes over 35,000 clones, about 95% of them seen just once. The sequence derives from a female donor with multiple sclerosis, enrolled in a pregnancy study. This sequence joins TRBV27 and TRBJ2-7, with D tentatively TRBD2 (5 bases). The sample here was CD4+ T cells from peripheral blood mononuclear cells, taken in the second trimester of pregnancy. CDR3 in amino acids: CASKVGSGDYLYEQYF. The CDR3, as DNA: TGTGCCAGCAAAGTGGGGAGTGGAGACTATCTCTACGAGCAGTACTTC.